The rows below give T cell receptor beta chains drawn from one sample of a study of shared clonotypes between healthy human individuals. Assay: immunoSEQ multiplex PCR; the TCRdb copy retains only in-frame clones and omits some. Here the sample spans about 380,000 clones, about 96% being singletons. Sequenced material: memory CD8+ T cells sorted from blood. Source of these receptors: a man aged 30 to 45 in good health. Each CDR3 is given with its conserved first and last residue. D genes are given only for firm matches. Clone size is shown for a subset of rows, as once, few, many or a class of expanded clone.

d_call: .; clone_size: .; j_call: TRBJ2-4; v_call: TRBV7-9; cdr3_nt: TGTGCCAGCAGCTTAGATCTAGAACTAGCCAAAAACATTCAGTACTTC; cdr3_aa: CASSLDLELAKNIQYF
d_call: .; clone_size: .; j_call: TRBJ1-2; v_call: TRBV5-1; cdr3_nt: TGCGCCAGCAGCTTGGCAGGGAGCTATGGCTACACCTTC; cdr3_aa: CASSLAGSYGYTF
d_call: TRBD1; clone_size: once; j_call: TRBJ2-4; v_call: TRBV27; cdr3_nt: TGTGCCAGCAACCAGGGACAGGGGCCCTCCTTCGCCAAAAACATTCAGTACTTC; cdr3_aa: CASNQGQGPSFAKNIQYF
d_call: TRBD1; clone_size: .; j_call: TRBJ2-7; v_call: TRBV28; cdr3_nt: TGTGCCTGCAGCGTGACAGGGACGTGGGAGCAGTACTTC; cdr3_aa: CACSVTGTWEQYF
d_call: TRBD1; clone_size: .; j_call: TRBJ2-5; v_call: TRBV30; cdr3_nt: TGTGCCATAACCAGGGGGCTTGAGACCCAGTACTTC; cdr3_aa: CAITRGLETQYF
d_call: TRBD2; clone_size: .; j_call: TRBJ2-1; v_call: TRBV7-2; cdr3_nt: TGTGCCAGCAGCGGGAGGGCCTACAATGAGCAGTTCTTC; cdr3_aa: CASSGRAYNEQFF
d_call: .; clone_size: .; j_call: TRBJ2-2; v_call: TRBV6-6; cdr3_nt: TGTGCCAGCAGTTACGTGGTTGGGGAGCTGTTTTTT; cdr3_aa: CASSYVVGELFF
d_call: .; clone_size: .; j_call: TRBJ1-1; v_call: TRBV19; cdr3_nt: TGTGCCAGTGCCGAGGGTTCCACTGAAGCTTTCTTT; cdr3_aa: CASAEGSTEAFF
d_call: TRBD2; clone_size: .; j_call: TRBJ2-7; v_call: TRBV9; cdr3_nt: TGTGCCAGCAGCGTAGGAGCTAGCGGGATCTACGAGCAGTACTTC; cdr3_aa: CASSVGASGIYEQYF
d_call: TRBD1; clone_size: once; j_call: TRBJ1-2; v_call: TRBV6-1; cdr3_nt: TGTGCCAGCAGTGACAGGGGGCGCTATGGCTACACCTTC; cdr3_aa: CASSDRGRYGYTF
d_call: .; clone_size: .; j_call: TRBJ1-1; v_call: TRBV2; cdr3_nt: TGTGCCAGCGGTCAGGGAAGGGGGAACACTGAAGCTTTCTTT; cdr3_aa: CASGQGRGNTEAFF
d_call: TRBD2; clone_size: .; j_call: TRBJ2-7; v_call: TRBV14; cdr3_nt: TGTGCCAGCAGCCATCTAGCGGGAGGGGGCTACGAGCAGTACTTC; cdr3_aa: CASSHLAGGGYEQYF
d_call: .; clone_size: .; j_call: TRBJ1-1; v_call: TRBV7-3; cdr3_nt: TGTGCCAGCAGCTTAAGAGGCAGGGACACTGAAGCTTTCTTT; cdr3_aa: CASSLRGRDTEAFF
d_call: TRBD2; clone_size: .; j_call: TRBJ2-1; v_call: TRBV27; cdr3_nt: TGTGCCAGCAGTTTCCGACTAGCGGGAGGGCCGGGAAATGAGCAGTTCTTC; cdr3_aa: CASSFRLAGGPGNEQFF
d_call: .; clone_size: .; j_call: TRBJ1-4; v_call: TRBV7-9; cdr3_nt: TGTGCCAGCAGCCTAAAAACAGGGAATGAAAAACTGTTTTTT; cdr3_aa: CASSLKTGNEKLFF
d_call: .; clone_size: .; j_call: TRBJ2-7; v_call: TRBV4-1; cdr3_nt: TGCGCCAGCAGCCAAGAGGGCCCCTACGAGCAGTACTTC; cdr3_aa: CASSQEGPYEQYF
d_call: .; clone_size: .; j_call: TRBJ2-3; v_call: TRBV7-2; cdr3_nt: TGTGCCAGCAGCTTAGTCTGGTCTAGCGGCACAGATACGCAGTATTTT; cdr3_aa: CASSLVWSSGTDTQYF
d_call: TRBD1; clone_size: .; j_call: TRBJ2-7; v_call: TRBV10-3; cdr3_nt: TGTGCCATCAGTTCCGGACAGGGGGCTAACGAGCAGTACTTC; cdr3_aa: CAISSGQGANEQYF
d_call: TRBD1; clone_size: few; j_call: TRBJ1-5; v_call: TRBV19; cdr3_nt: TGTGCCAGTAGTATAAGGGACAGGGGGCATCAGCCCCAGCATTTT; cdr3_aa: CASSIRDRGHQPQHF
d_call: .; clone_size: .; j_call: TRBJ2-7; v_call: TRBV7-8; cdr3_nt: TGTGCCAGCAGCTTAGTCTCCCATCCCGGCCGACCCTACGAGCAGTACTTC; cdr3_aa: CASSLVSHPGRPYEQYF
d_call: .; clone_size: .; j_call: TRBJ2-5; v_call: TRBV7-9; cdr3_nt: TGTGCCAGCAGCTTATGGGCGGGAGAGACCCAGTACTTC; cdr3_aa: CASSLWAGETQYF